The next 7 T cell receptor beta chains were all read from a single sample in a study of cytomegalovirus exposure and HLA in healthy donors. The PCR contained 60 Vbeta and 13 Jbeta primers. Assay: immunoSEQ multiplex PCR; the TCRdb copy retains only in-frame clones and omits some. The sample shows over 85,000 clones, under 85% of them seen only once. The specimen was PBMCs. The receptors originated from a man aged 30 to 39 in good health and CMV-seropositive.

The rearrangement links TRBV28 to TRBJ2-7; 7 nucleotides match TRBD1. Trimming at V came to 4 bases and at J to 3 bases, leaving 6 bases not matched to a gene. This CDR3 is built from 14 residues. CDR1 MDHEN and CDR2 SYDVKM come from the germline V gene. CDR3 protein: CASSSAQGVYEQYF. The CDR3 bases are TGTGCCAGCAGTTCCGCCCAGGGGGTCTACGAGCAGTACTTC.

The rearrangement uses TRBV5-4 and TRBJ2-5, with D unclear. Germline V gives CDR1 SGHNT, CDR2 YYREEE (reference sequence). CDR3 length: 14 residues. Between the trimmed V and J ends, which lost 3 bases and 3 bases, there was a span of 12 bases. The CDR3 sequence is CASSSNLKEETQYF. CDR3 nucleotides: TGTGCCAGCAGCTCGAATCTAAAAGAAGAGACCCAGTACTTC.

This clone was counted a few times. V gene TRBV6-4 combines with J gene TRBJ1-1; D remains unclear. Germline V gene sequence: CDR1 MRHNA, CDR2 SNTAGT. The CDR3 is 15 amino acids. V was clipped by 3 bases and J by 1 base, with 12 bases between them. Written as DNA, the CDR3 is TGTGCCAGCAGTGAAACGGCGGTTGAGAACACTGAAGCTTTCTTT. Translating it yields CASSETAVENTEAFF.

This clone appeared a few times. The chain is built from TRBV7-9 and TRBJ1-1; D is perhaps TRBD1 (6 bases). The CDR3 totals 14 residues. Germline CDR1 reads SEHNR; CDR2 reads FQNEAQ (reference sequence). V lost 5 bases, J lost 1 base, and 11 bases lay in between. The CDR3 loop is CASSPSTGNTEAFF. The CDR3 region has the DNA TGTGCCAGCAGCCCTTCGACAGGGAACACTGAAGCTTTCTTT. The full variable domain, with the rest looked up from reference TRBV7-9 and TRBJ1-1, is DTGVSQNPRHKITKRGQNVTFRCDPISEHNRLYWYRQTLGQGPEFLTYFQNEAQLEKSRLLSDRFSAERPKGSFSTLEIQRTEQGDSAMYLCASSPSTGNTEAFFGQGTRLTVV.

This clone was found a few times. The rearrangement uses TRBV5-5 and TRBJ1-1; D gene uncertain. The CDR3 totals 15 residues. V was trimmed by 0 bases and J by 0 bases, leaving 9 bases between them. Per germline, CDR1 SGHKS and CDR2 YYEKEE (reference sequence). CDR3 bases: TGTGCCAGCAGCTTGGTGTACATCCTGAACACTGAAGCTTTCTTT. Translated: CASSLVYILNTEAFF.

The sample holds one count of this clone. The J gene is TRBJ2-7, the V gene TRBV28; D is ambiguous. The CDR3 loop spans 13 amino acids. Trimming cost V 5 bases and J 2 bases, with 10 bases left between them. CDR1 and CDR2 from the germline V gene are MDHEN and SYDVKM. CDR3 sequence: CASSAQRTYEQYF. CDR3 bases: TGTGCCAGCAGTGCACAGAGAACCTACGAGCAGTACTTC.

The chain combines TRBV6-5 with TRBJ2-5; 13 bases fit TRBD2. CDR1 MNHEY and CDR2 SVGAGI come from the germline V gene. The CDR3 extends over 15 amino acids. After removal of 6 bases from V and 2 bases from J, the junction contained 3 bases not matched to a gene. The CDR3: CASSLGLAGQETQYF. The CDR3 region has the DNA TGTGCCAGCAGCCTGGGACTAGCGGGGCAAGAGACCCAGTACTTC.